The T cell receptor (beta chain) under discussion was sequenced for a study of CXCR3-negative and CXCR3-positive naive CD8 T cells. Findings and limits, study-wide: Relative to memory CD8+ cells, whose diversity was much lower, both naive subsets had comparably high diversity. Comparison of naive cells showed more hydrophobic TRB CDR3s in CXCR3-positive than in CXCR3-negative naive cells. Because surface CD5 did not distinguish the naive subsets, TCR strength was inferred from TRB CDR3 properties. CXCR3-negative and CXCR3-positive naive cells shared comparable TRBV-TRBJ usage, but memory cells did not.

UMI-labeled 5' RACE TRB cDNA libraries were prepared from the cells. TCRdb reworked the 5' RACE reads into one entry per CDR3 protein, no DNA. The sample totals about 150,000 distinct CDR3 sequences. About this clonotype itself: What it binds is unknown.

Triplicate roughly 270,000-cell sorts were made of each CD8+ T cell subset. This CDR3 region has 12 residues. The receptor's source is a human donor in good health. Some clones in this sample may be carry-over from other donors' samples. The chain has TRBV12-3 or TRBV12-4 and TRBJ2-7; no DNA is available, so the TRBD1 call from TCRdb remains unchecked. The sequencing sample was made of naive CXCR3+ CD8+ T cells from blood. The subset denotes: CD45RO-CCR7+CD27+CD95- naive CD8+ T cells expressing CXCR3 (TNR3+). CDR3 loop: CASSDRGYEQYF.